The 18 T cell receptor beta chains given below trace back to one sample, sequenced in a study of CD4 T cells in relation to SARS-CoV-2 and coronaviruses. CD4+ T cells from unexposed donors were obtained before the COVID-19 pandemic (2011-2018). The cells were cultured for under 13 days before CD4+ T cells were isolated. No antigens are known for them. Assay: immunoSEQ multiplex PCR; the TCRdb copy retains only in-frame clones and omits some. Of around 15,000 clones listed, 65% to 85% are singletons. The specimen sequenced was CD4+ T cells from PBMCs, cultured in vitro. The receptors stem from a human donor in good health.

The rearrangement joins TRBV3-1 (or the pseudogene TRBV3-2) to TRBJ2-7; 9 bases match TRBD1. V shed 1 base, J shed 4 bases, and the junction held 2 bases outside the gene matches. The germline CDR1 and CDR2 sequences are LGHDT and YNNKEL (reference sequence). The CDR3 has 14 residues. Here the CDR3 DNA reads TGTGCCAGCAGCCAAGCGGGACAGGGATACGAGCAGTACTTC. Encoded protein: CASSQAGQGYEQYF.

This clone is deemed large. The gene calls are TRBV7-9 and TRBJ2-7; the match to TRBD2 covers 10 bases. V lost 3 bases to trimming and J lost 3 bases; unmatched junction nucleotides: 5. Germline lookup yields CDR1 SEHNR and CDR2 FQNEAQ (reference sequence). The CDR3 has 15 amino acids. The DNA of the CDR3 is TGTGCCAGCAGCTTGCTGGTAGCGGGAGGCTACGAGCAGTACTTC. It codes for CASSLLVAGGYEQYF.

The rearrangement uses TRBV28 and TRBJ2-2; D ambiguous. Germline loops: CDR1 MDHEN, CDR2 SYDVKM. V lost 7 bases and J 1 base, leaving 4 bases between the germline ends. CDR3 length: 12 residues. The CDR3 DNA is TGTGCCAGCACCGGGAACACCGGGGAGCTGTTTTTT. Protein product: CASTGNTGELFF. Full variable domain (rest looked up from reference TRBV28 and TRBJ2-2): DVKVTQSSRYLVKRTGEKVFLECVQDMDHENMFWYRQDPGLGLRLIYFSYDVKMKEKGDIPEGYSVSREKKERFSLILESASTNQTSMYLCASTGNTGELFFGEGSRLTVL.

The chain is built from TRBV4-2 and TRBJ2-7; TRBD2 aligns across 10 bases. The CDR3 is 16 residues long. CDR1 LGHNA and CDR2 YNFKEQ come from the germline V gene. J was trimmed by 0 bases and V by 0 bases; bases with no gene match: 2. This CDR3 reads CASSQDWTSGSYEQYF. The DNA for the CDR3 is TGTGCCAGCAGCCAAGATTGGACTAGCGGCTCCTACGAGCAGTACTTC.

The chain recombines TRBV30 with TRBJ2-3; possibly TRBD2 for D (5 bases). The germline V gene encodes CDR1 GTSNPN and CDR2 SVGIG (reference sequence). CDR3 length: 12 amino acids. Trimming removed 2 bases from V and 7 bases from J, with 10 bases in between. Here the CDR3 reads CAWSSDSNTQYF. The CDR3, as DNA: TGTGCCTGGAGTTCGGACTCAAATACGCAGTATTTT.

The V gene is TRBV28, the J gene TRBJ1-2; TRBD1 agrees at 8 bases. This CDR3 comprises 14 residues. V lost 6 bases, J lost 3 bases, and 6 bases stayed unmatched. Germline loops: CDR1 MDHEN, CDR2 SYDVKM. The CDR3 coding sequence is TGTGCCAGCAGGAGCCCAGGGGGCTACTATGGCTACACCTTC. The encoded protein is CASRSPGGYYGYTF.

This sequence joins TRBV4-2 and TRBJ1-1, with D perhaps matching TRBD1 (5 bases). The CDR3 is 15 residues long. The germline gives CDR1 LGHNA, CDR2 YNFKEQ. Between the trimmed V and J ends, which lost 4 bases and 2 bases, there was a span of 14 bases. The CDR3 protein is CASSRGEAANTEAFF. The CDR3, as DNA: TGTGCCAGCAGCCGGGGGGAAGCCGCCAACACTGAAGCTTTCTTT.

The chain is built from TRBV5-4 and TRBJ1-4, with a tentative D call TRBD1 (5 bases). This CDR3 comprises 15 residues. The germline V gene has CDR1 SGHNT and CDR2 YYREEE (reference sequence). V was pared by 0 bases and J by 0 bases, with 6 bases between. The CDR3 reads CASSLGQSTNEKLFF. The CDR3 nucleotides read TGTGCCAGCAGCTTGGGACAGTCAACTAATGAAAAACTGTTTTTT.

V and J are TRBV20-1 and TRBJ2-5; 7 nucleotides align to TRBD1. V trimming: 3 bases; J trimming: 3 bases; junction bases outside the gene matches: 7. This CDR3 spans 14 amino acids. Per the germline V gene, CDR1 is DFQATT and CDR2 is SNEGSKA (reference sequence). CDR3 sequence (DNA): TGCAGTGCTAGTAGGCTGACAGGGAAAGAGACCCAGTACTTC. This codes for CSASRLTGKETQYF.

The CDR3 spells CATSRGRGGGGTDTQYF. The CDR3 nucleotides are TGTGCCACCAGCAGAGGGCGAGGGGGTGGCGGCACAGATACGCAGTATTTT. This sequence joins TRBV15 and TRBJ2-3; D perhaps matches TRBD1 (6 bases). Germline loops: CDR1 LNHNV, CDR2 YYDKDF (reference sequence). V was trimmed by 1 base and J by 1 base, leaving 15 bases between them. CDR3 length: 17 amino acids.

The CDR3 region is CASNGQSGYTF. CDR3 DNA: TGTGCCAGCAACGGACAGTCGGGCTACACCTTC. This chain connects TRBV2 to TRBJ1-2; weak D call: TRBD1 (6 bases). The CDR3 loop spans 11 amino acids. The germline gives CDR1 SNHLY, CDR2 FYNNEI. The V end lost 7 bases, the J end lost 8 bases, and 11 bases lay between the germline ends.

V usage is TRBV19 and J usage is TRBJ1-1, with 7 bases lining up with TRBD1. Germline CDR1 reads LNHDA; CDR2 reads SQIVND (reference sequence). V lost 5 bases and J lost 4; bases outside the gene matches: 16. The CDR3 is 17 residues long. CDR3 amino acids: CASSPITGTAGSTEAFF. For the CDR3, the DNA is TGTGCCAGTAGTCCCATTACGGGGACAGCCGGGTCCACTGAAGCTTTCTTT. Supplemented by reference TRBV19 and TRBJ1-1, the full variable domain reads DGGITQSPKYLFRKEGQNVTLSCEQNLNHDAMYWYRQDPGQGLRLIYYSQIVNDFQKGDIAEGYSVSREKKESFPLTVTSAQKNPTAFYLCASSPITGTAGSTEAFFGQGTRLTVV.

The chain has TRBV2 and TRBJ2-1; no clear D. The CDR3 covers 14 residues. Trimming left V 2 bases short and J 12 bases short, with 17 bases between. The germline V gene has CDR1 SNHLY and CDR2 FYNNEI. The CDR3 loop reads CASSENGGVIGQFF. The DNA of the CDR3 is TGTGCCAGCAGTGAAAATGGTGGGGTGATAGGGCAGTTCTTC.

This chain connects TRBV20-1 to TRBJ1-5; the D is unclear. This CDR3 spans 12 amino acids. V was clipped by 3 bases and J by 1 base, with 4 bases between them. Germline values: CDR1 DFQATT, CDR2 SNEGSKA (reference sequence). CDR3 region: CSASSSNQPQHF. The DNA for the CDR3 is TGCAGTGCTAGTTCCAGCAATCAGCCCCAGCATTTT.

V is TRBV5-4 and J is TRBJ2-3; 11 bases line up with TRBD2. Unmatched junction bases numbered 7, after V lost 4 bases and J lost 6 bases. This CDR3 has 15 amino acids. Looked up from germline, CDR1 is SGHNT and CDR2 is YYREEE (reference sequence). CDR3 amino acids: CASSATSGSKDTQYF. CDR3 DNA: TGTGCCAGCAGCGCTACTAGCGGGAGTAAGGATACGCAGTATTTT.

The rearrangement uses TRBV9 and TRBJ2-5, with 8 bases matching TRBD1. The CDR3 covers 16 residues. V lost 0 bases and J lost 6; bases outside the gene matches: 10. Germline V gives CDR1 SGDLS, CDR2 YYNGEE. The CDR3 is CASSVEETGVGKTQYF. The DNA for the CDR3 is TGTGCCAGCAGCGTAGAGGAGACAGGGGTAGGGAAGACCCAGTACTTC. Filled out from reference TRBV9 and TRBJ2-5, the complete variable domain reads DSGVTQTPKHLITATGQRVTLRCSPRSGDLSVYWYQQSLDQGLQFLIQYYNGEERAKGNILERFSAQQFPDLHSELNLSSLELGDSALYFCASSVEETGVGKTQYFGPGTRLLVL.

This clone came up a few times. V gene TRBV6-1 combines with J gene TRBJ1-2; D unclear. Per germline, CDR1 MNHNS and CDR2 SASEGT. CDR3 length: 12 amino acids. Trimming took 1 base from V and 7 from J, leaving 7 bases between them. The CDR3 loop is CASSEGAFGYTF. The CDR3, as DNA: TGTGCCAGCAGTGAAGGGGCTTTTGGCTACACCTTC.

This chain connects TRBV19 to TRBJ1-5, with D unclear. The CDR3 is 13 amino acids. The germline V gene has CDR1 LNHDA and CDR2 SQIVND (reference sequence). With 3 bases removed from V and 9 bases from J, the gap between germline ends came to 12 bases. CDR3 coding DNA: TGTGCCAGTAGTATCCCGAACGTTCCGCCCCAGCATTTT. As protein: CASSIPNVPPQHF.